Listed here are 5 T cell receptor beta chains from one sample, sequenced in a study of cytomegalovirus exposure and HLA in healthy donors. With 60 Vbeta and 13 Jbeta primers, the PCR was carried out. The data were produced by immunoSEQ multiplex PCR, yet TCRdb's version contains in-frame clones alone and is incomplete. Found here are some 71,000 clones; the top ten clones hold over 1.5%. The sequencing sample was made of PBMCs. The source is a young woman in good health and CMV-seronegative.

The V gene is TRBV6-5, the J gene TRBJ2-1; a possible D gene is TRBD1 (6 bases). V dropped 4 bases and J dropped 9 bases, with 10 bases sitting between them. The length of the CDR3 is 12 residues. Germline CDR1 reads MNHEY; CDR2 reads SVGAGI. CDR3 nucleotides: TGTGCCAGCAGTTGGCAGGGGAGTGAGCAGTTCTTC. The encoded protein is CASSWQGSEQFF.

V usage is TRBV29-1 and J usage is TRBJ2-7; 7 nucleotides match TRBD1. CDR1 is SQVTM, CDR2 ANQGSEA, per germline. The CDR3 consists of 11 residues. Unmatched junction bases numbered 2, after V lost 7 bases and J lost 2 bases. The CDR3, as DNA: TGCAGCGCGGGACAGACCTACGAGCAGTACTTC. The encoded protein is CSAGQTYEQYF.

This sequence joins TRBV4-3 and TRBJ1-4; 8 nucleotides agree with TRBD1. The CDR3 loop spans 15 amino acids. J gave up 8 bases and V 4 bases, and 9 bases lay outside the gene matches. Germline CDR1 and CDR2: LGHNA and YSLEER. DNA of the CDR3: TGCGCCAGCAGCCGCATTCAGGGGGCTGGAGAAAAACTGTTTTTT. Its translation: CASSRIQGAGEKLFF.

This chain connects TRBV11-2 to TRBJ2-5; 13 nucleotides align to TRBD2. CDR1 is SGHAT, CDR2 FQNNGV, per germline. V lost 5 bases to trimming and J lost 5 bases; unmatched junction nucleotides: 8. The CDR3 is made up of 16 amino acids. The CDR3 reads CASSGRTSGSGETQYF. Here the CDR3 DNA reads TGTGCCAGCAGCGGCCGGACTAGCGGGAGCGGGGAGACCCAGTACTTC.

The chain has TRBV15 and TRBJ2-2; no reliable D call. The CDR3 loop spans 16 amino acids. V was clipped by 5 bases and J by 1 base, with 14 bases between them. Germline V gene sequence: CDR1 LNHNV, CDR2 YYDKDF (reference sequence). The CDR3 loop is CATSRNSPGNTGELFF. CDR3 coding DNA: TGTGCCACCAGCCGAAATTCTCCCGGGAACACCGGGGAGCTGTTTTTT.